The clone carrying this T cell receptor beta chain appeared many times. The antigen remains undetermined. This specimen belongs to a study of T cells in Graves' hyperthyroidism and ophthalmopathy. For the study at large: Upon initial diagnosis and before any treatment, peripheral blood was collected. Study conclusions and caveats: Ophthalmopathy stood apart from stable hyperthyroidism in a 13 V-J model.

TCR beta CDR3 regions were amplified from RNA transcripts. HTBI primers were employed in a first-round RT-PCR of the TCR CDR3. MiXCR was run by TCRdb on the multiplex PCR reads, yielding one entry per CDR3 protein. In the table there are under 800,000 distinct CDR3 sequences, approximately 14% of which are singletons. This CDR3 is 16 amino acids long. The germline gives CDR1 MNHNS, CDR2 SASEGT. V lost 5 bases to trimming and J lost 3 bases, with 17 bases between them. Diagnosis rested on symptoms, serum thyroxine and TRAb, thyroid ultrasound, and orbital computed tomography. The V gene is TRBV6-1, the J gene TRBJ2-1, with D possibly matching TRBD2 (6 bases). This receptor was obtained from a woman under 30 with Graves' hyperthyroidism. The source material was blood. The CDR3, as DNA: TGTGCCAGCAGTCCCCACCGGACTAATGGCTACAATGAGCAGTTCTTC. This sequence encodes CASSPHRTNGYNEQFF.